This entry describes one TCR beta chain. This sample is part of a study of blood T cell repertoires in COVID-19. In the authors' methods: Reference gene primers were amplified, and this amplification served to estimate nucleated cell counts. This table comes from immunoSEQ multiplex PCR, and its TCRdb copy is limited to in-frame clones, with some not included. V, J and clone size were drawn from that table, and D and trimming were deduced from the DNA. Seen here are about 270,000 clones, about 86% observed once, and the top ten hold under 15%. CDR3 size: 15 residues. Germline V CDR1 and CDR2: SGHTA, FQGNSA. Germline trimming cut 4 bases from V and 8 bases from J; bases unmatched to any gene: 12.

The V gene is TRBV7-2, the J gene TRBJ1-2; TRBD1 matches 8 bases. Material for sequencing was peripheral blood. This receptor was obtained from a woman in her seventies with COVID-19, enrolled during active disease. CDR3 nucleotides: TGTGCCAGCAGCTACCTACAGGGGGGGGGTTTCGGCTACACCTTC. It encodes CASSYLQGGGFGYTF.